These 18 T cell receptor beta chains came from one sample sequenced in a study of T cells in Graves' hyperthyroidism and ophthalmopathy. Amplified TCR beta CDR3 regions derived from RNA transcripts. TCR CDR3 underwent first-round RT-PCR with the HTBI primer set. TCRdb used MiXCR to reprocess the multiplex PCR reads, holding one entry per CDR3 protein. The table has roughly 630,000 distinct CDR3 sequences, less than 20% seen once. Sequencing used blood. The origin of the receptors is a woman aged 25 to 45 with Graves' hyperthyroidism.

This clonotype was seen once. The CDR3 bases are TGTGCCAGCAGCCGATGGGACAGGCGTTCCTGGGGCGAGCAGTACTTC. Residues: CASSRWDRRSWGEQYF. This chain connects TRBV28 to TRBJ2-7, with 8 bases fitting TRBD1. Germline-derived CDR1 and CDR2 are MDHEN and SYDVKM. The junction had 16 bases not matched to a gene; V was cut back by 6 bases and J by 6 bases. The CDR3 runs 16 residues.

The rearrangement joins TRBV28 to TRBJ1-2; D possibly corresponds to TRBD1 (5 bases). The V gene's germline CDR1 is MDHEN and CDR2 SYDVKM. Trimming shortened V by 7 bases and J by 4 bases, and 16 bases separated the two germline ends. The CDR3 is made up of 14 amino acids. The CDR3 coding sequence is TGTGCCAGCACCACGAGCAGGGCGGGCTATGGCTACACCTTC. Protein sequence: CASTTSRAGYGYTF.

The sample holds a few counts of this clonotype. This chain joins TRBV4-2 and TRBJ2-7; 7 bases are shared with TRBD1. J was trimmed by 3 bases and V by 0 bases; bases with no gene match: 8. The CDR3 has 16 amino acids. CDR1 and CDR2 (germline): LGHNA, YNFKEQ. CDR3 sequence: CASSQDRDRVRYEQYF. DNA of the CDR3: TGTGCCAGCAGCCAAGATAGAGACAGGGTCCGCTACGAGCAGTACTTC.

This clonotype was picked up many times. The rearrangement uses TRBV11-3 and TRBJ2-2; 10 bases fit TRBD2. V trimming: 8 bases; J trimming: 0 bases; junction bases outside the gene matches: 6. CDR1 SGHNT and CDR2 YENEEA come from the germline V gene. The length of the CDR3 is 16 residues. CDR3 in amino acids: CASARTSGSNTGELFF. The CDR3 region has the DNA TGTGCCAGCGCTAGGACTAGCGGATCGAACACCGGGGAGCTGTTTTTT.

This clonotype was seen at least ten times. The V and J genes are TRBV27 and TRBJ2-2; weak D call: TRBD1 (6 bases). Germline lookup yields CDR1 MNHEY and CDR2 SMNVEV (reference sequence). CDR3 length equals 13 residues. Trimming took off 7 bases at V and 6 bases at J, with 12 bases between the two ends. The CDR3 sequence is CASKQGSAGELFF. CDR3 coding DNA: TGTGCCAGCAAACAGGGTTCGGCCGGGGAGCTGTTTTTT.

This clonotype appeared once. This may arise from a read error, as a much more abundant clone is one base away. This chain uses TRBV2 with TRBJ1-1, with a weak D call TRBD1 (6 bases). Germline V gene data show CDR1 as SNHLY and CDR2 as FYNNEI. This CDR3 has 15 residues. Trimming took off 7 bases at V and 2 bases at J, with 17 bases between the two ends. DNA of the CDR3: TGTGCCAGCACTCCCGGACAGCGTCCCAACACTGAAGCTTTCTTT. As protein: CASTPGQRPNTEAFF.

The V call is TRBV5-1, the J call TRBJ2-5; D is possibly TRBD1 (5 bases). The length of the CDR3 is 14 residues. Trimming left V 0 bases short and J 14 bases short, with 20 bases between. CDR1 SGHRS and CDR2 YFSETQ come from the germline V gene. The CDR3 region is CASSLARSDSASYF. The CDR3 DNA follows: TGCGCCAGCAGCTTGGCCCGTTCCGACAGCGCCTCTTACTTC.

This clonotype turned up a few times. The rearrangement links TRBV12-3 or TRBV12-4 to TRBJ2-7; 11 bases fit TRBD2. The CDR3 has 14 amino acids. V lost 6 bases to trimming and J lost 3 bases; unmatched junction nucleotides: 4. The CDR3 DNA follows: TGTGCCAGCAGCTCGACTAGCGGGGTCTACGAGCAGTACTTC. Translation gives CASSSTSGVYEQYF.

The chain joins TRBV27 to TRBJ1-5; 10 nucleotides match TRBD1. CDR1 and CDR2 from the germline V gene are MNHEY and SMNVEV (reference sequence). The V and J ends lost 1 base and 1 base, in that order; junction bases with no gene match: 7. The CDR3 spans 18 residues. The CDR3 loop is CASSLYGTGDRSNQPQHF. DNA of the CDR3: TGTGCCAGCAGTTTATATGGGACAGGGGACAGAAGCAATCAGCCCCAGCATTTT.

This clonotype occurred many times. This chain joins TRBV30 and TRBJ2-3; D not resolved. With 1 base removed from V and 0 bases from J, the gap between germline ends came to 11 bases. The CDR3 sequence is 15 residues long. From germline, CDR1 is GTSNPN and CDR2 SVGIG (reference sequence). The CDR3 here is CAWSELQSSTDTQYF. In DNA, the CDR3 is TGTGCCTGGAGTGAGCTTCAGAGTAGCACAGATACGCAGTATTTT.

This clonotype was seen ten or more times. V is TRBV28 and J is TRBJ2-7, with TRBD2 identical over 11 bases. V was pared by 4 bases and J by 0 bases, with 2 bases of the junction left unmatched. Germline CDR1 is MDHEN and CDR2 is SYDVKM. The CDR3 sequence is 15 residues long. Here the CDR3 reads CASSSLAGGSYEQYF. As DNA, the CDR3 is TGTGCCAGCAGTTCTCTAGCGGGAGGCTCCTACGAGCAGTACTTC. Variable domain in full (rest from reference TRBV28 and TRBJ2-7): DVKVTQSSRYLVKRTGEKVFLECVQDMDHENMFWYRQDPGLGLRLIYFSYDVKMKEKGDIPEGYSVSREKKERFSLILESASTNQTSMYLCASSSLAGGSYEQYFGPGTRLTVT.

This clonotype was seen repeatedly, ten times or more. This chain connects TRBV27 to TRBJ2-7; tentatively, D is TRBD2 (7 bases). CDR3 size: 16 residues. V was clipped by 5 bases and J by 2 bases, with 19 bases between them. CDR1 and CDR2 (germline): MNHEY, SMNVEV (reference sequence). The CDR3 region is CASSASLRGGTYEQYF. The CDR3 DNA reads TGTGCCAGCAGTGCGTCACTAAGGGGGGGGACCTACGAGCAGTACTTC.

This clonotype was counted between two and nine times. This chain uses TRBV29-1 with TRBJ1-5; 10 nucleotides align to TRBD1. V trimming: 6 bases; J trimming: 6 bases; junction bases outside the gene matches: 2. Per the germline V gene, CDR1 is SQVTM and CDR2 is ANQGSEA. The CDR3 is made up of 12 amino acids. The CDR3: CSVGQGGQPQHF. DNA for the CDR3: TGCAGCGTCGGACAGGGGGGTCAGCCCCAGCATTTT.

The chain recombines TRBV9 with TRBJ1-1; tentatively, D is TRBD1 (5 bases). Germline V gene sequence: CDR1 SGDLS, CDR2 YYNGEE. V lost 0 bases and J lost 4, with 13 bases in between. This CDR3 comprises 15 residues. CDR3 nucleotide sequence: TGTGCCAGCAGCGTAGCTACGGGGGATCTCACTGAAGCTTTCTTT. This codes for CASSVATGDLTEAFF.

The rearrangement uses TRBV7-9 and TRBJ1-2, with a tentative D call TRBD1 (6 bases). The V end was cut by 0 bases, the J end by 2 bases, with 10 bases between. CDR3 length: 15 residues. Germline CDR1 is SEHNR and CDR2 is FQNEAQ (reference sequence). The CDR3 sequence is CASSLAGQQNYGYTF. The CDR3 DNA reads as TGTGCCAGCAGCTTAGCGGGACAACAGAACTATGGCTACACCTTC.

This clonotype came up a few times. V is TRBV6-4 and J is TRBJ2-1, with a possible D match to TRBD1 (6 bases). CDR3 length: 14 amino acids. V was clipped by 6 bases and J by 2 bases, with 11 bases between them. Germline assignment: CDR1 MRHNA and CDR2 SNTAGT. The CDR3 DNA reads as TGTGCCAGCAGGAACGACAGGACCTACAATGAGCAGTTCTTC. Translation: CASRNDRTYNEQFF.

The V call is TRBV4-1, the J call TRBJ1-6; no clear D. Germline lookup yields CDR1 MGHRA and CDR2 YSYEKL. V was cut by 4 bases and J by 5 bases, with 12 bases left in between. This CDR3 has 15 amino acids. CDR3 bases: TGCGCCAGCAGCCCAAGGGTTGCCCATAATTCACCCCTCCACTTT. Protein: CASSPRVAHNSPLHF.

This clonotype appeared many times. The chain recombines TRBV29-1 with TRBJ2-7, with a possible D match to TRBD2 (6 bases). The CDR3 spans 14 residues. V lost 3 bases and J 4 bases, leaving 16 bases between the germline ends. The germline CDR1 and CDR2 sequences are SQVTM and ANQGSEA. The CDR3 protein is CSVEEGGPTYEQYF. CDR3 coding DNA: TGCAGCGTTGAGGAGGGTGGCCCAACTTACGAGCAGTACTTC.